This TCR beta chain was recorded in a study of shared clonotypes between healthy human individuals (TCRdb year 2020). Regarding the study in general: A couple of women and a few men aged 18 to 49 years were included in the cohort. For each donor, three plates each were used for CD4 naive and CD4 memory, two plates were used for CD8 naive, and one plate was used for CD8 memory. Blood TCR repertoires of roughly 5 healthy adults were deeply sequenced to estimate repertoire size and the extent of clonotype sharing between individuals. Libraries were prepared and TCR repertoires were sequenced by different laboratories using diverse techniques, in order to increase sequencing depth and limit assay-specific biases. Each donor's leukapheresis produced roughly between roughly 0.9 and 9 billion PBMCs. Overall study outcomes, separate from this receptor: Naive subsets generally had larger estimated clonotype richness than memory subsets did. Pairwise subsampling led to the expectation that sequencing depth would affect the degree of clonotype sharing among donors. Compared with non-shared clonotypes, clonotypes shared by all four sorted-subset donors had higher generation probabilities. The small number of donors limited the genetic and exposure-history diversity represented. Across several donors, approximately 4.9% of naive CD4, approximately 3.5% of naive CD8, under 2.5% of memory CD4, and roughly 0.4% of memory CD8 clonotypes were shared. Rarefaction of sorted-subset datasets indicated incomplete sequencing despite the large sequencing depth. Sampling was limited to blood, and TCR repertoires in tissue likely differ from TCR repertoires in blood.

The germline V gene (reference sequence) supplies CDR1 SGHNT and CDR2 YYREEE. Inclusive of the bounding cysteine and phenylalanine, the CDR3 is 15 residues long. Only the CDR3 DNA stays, 45 bases, in frame from base 1. Germline trimming: 0 bases from V, 2 bases from J; junction bases outside gene matches: 3. In regard to this clone: No cognate antigen has been identified for it. One base away there is no much larger clone; base qualities are not given.

Using the deep immunoSEQ assay, multiplex PCR amplified TCR CDR3 regions from genomic DNA. For each cell subset, the extracted genomic DNA was distributed evenly across all wells of several immunoSEQ 96-well plates, and each plate served as one replicate. For sorted subsets, each replicate PCR was loaded with approximately 200 ng genomic DNA, equivalent to about 33,000 T cell genomes. Purified libraries were quantified with a Qubit 3.0 fluorometer, sized on a Bioanalyzer 2100, and re-quantified with the KAPA Library Quantification kit. Every immunoSEQ 96-well plate was sequenced on a dedicated single-read 150-cycle Illumina NextSeq 550 flow cell. The original methods were these. The immunoSEQ output contained only junctional sequences without quality scores, so filtering could not match that applied to full-length reads. To assign V/J genes and CDR3, sequences were annotated against IMGT germline references using PyIR, a Python wrapper for IgBLAST v1.9. Any read was removed if the V/J assignment was weak (E-value above 1e-6), the CDR3 was missing, or the read contained stop codons, out-of-frame junctions, or ambiguous translated residues. V3J clonotypes were defined as sequences sharing an identical inferred V gene, J gene, and CDR3 amino acid sequence. To compute the percentage overlap between repertoires, the number of shared unique clonotypes was divided by the size of the smaller repertoire. Three approaches were used to assess repertoire richness: RTK rarefaction, the Chao1 estimator, and Recon v2.1 estimates of unobserved clonotypes. Generation probabilities for all TCRbeta clonotypes obtained by the gDNA method from a few donors were computed using OLGA. TCRdb took over this immuneACCESS table, retaining in-frame rearrangements with V and J assigned. Such tables are incomplete; in checked studies, under half of the missing clones stem from an unresolved V gene, and the remainder is unexplained. That table supplies the V and J calls and clone size; D and trimming were determined from the DNA. This sample is represented by roughly 2,000,000 clones; about 95% of them were singletons. The ten largest make up 1.2% of the sample.

CD8 naive samples were obtained by positive selection for CCR7 among CD45RO-negative cells, yielding a CD45RA+CCR7+ population from which TemRA cells were excluded. The donors were healthy, HIV-negative adults with no recently reported acute infections or vaccinations. Only Caucasian adults living in Nashville, Tennessee, USA were represented among the donors. After blood collection by leukapheresis, PBMCs were isolated using Ficoll-Histopaque density gradient centrifugation and then cryopreserved in the vapor phase of liquid nitrogen. Purity and quantity of every magnetically sorted T cell population were checked by analytical flow cytometry. From each sorted fraction, genomic DNA was isolated and quantified by UV absorbance on a Nanodrop 2000c.

The sequencing input was naive CD8+ T cells sorted from blood. The cell subset or site label, read with the paper, signifies: CD45RA+CCR7+. The receptor was isolated from a man in his late teens or twenties in good health. The chain joins TRBV5-4 to TRBJ2-7; TRBD1 lines up with 9 middle nucleotides. Read as DNA, the sequence is TGTGCCAGCAGCTTGGCCGGGACAGGGACCTACGAGCAGTACTTC. This codes for CASSLAGTGTYEQYF.